Following are 26 T cell receptor beta chains from one sample sequenced in a study of molecular identifiers for immune sequencing clone quantification. From the PCR reads, TCRdb called clonotypes with MiXCR, one entry per CDR3 protein. The table has over 85,000 distinct CDR3 sequences, 20% to 25% seen once. The sample consisted of naive CD8+ T cells from blood, with Jurkat cell RNA spiked in. Subset here: FACS-sorted CD8+CD4-CCR7+CD45RA+ naive T cells. These receptors originate from a human donor in good health. Some libraries in this study had Jurkat cell RNA spiked in.

This clonotype appeared a single time. This clone may be a read error of a much larger clone one base away. The J gene is TRBJ1-1, the V gene TRBV19; D not resolved. The CDR3 runs 17 residues. The germline CDR1 and CDR2 sequences are LNHDA and SQIVND (reference sequence). In nucleotides, the CDR3 is TGTGCCGGTAGTATCGGAACTTTTGGAGGGATGAACACTGAAGCTTTCTTT. Translating it yields CAGSIGTFGGMNTEAFF.

The table lists this clonotype with many counts. This sequence joins TRBV7-9 and TRBJ1-1; D call uncertain. The germline CDR1 and CDR2 sequences are SEHNR and FQNEAQ (reference sequence). With 2 bases removed from V and 7 bases from J, the gap between germline ends came to 8 bases. The CDR3 is made up of 12 amino acids. This CDR3 is CASSLTGIEAFF. The CDR3 DNA reads TGTGCCAGCAGCTTAACGGGGATTGAAGCTTTCTTT.

Comments on this clonotype: A read error may be the cause here, since a much bigger clone is one base away. This rearrangement joins TRBV11-1 to TRBJ1-1; D might be TRBD1 (5 bases). CDR3 length: 12 amino acids. Germline CDR1 reads SGHAT; CDR2 reads FQDESV (reference sequence). V shed 8 bases and J shed 3 bases, with 10 bases lying between them. The CDR3 coding sequence is TGTGCCAGCGGGGCGGGGTACACTGAAGCTTTCTTT. It is translated as CASGAGYTEAFF.

This clonotype was seen a handful of times. V and J are TRBV18 and TRBJ1-1; TRBD1 matches at 9 bases. CDR3 length equals 16 residues. The V gene's germline CDR1 is KGHSH and CDR2 LQKENI. Losses at the gene ends were 3 bases for V and 1 base for J; bases not matched to a gene: 6. The CDR3 sequence: CASSPRDRVRNTEAFF. Here the CDR3 DNA reads TGTGCCAGCTCACCCCGGGACAGGGTTCGGAACACTGAAGCTTTCTTT.

This clonotype showed up just a few times. The chain carries TRBV29-1 and TRBJ2-1; D might be TRBD1 or TRBD2, each matching 6 bases. This CDR3 is 12 amino acids long. Germline V gene data show CDR1 as SQVTM and CDR2 as ANQGSEA. The CDR3 coding sequence is TGCTCCCCGGGGGCGCACAAAAATGAGCAGTTCTTC. Its translation: CSPGAHKNEQFF.

This clonotype was seen many times. This rearrangement joins TRBV6-5 to TRBJ2-7; no definite D call. This CDR3 is 13 amino acids long. Trimming took 0 bases from V and 1 from J, leaving 4 bases between them. The germline V gene encodes CDR1 MNHEY and CDR2 SVGAGI. CDR3 bases: TGTGCCAGCAGTTACTCCGGGTCCTACGAGCAGTACTTC. Its translation is CASSYSGSYEQYF.

This clonotype turned up a few times. The chain couples TRBV10-2 to TRBJ2-5; TRBD1 matches at 10 bases. V lost 4 bases and J lost 5; bases outside the gene matches: 10. This CDR3 is 16 amino acids long. CDR1 is WSHSY and CDR2 is SAAADI in the germline V gene. As DNA, the CDR3 is TGCGCCAGCAGTGCCGGTTCGGGACAGGGGACGGAGACCCAGTACTTC. Amino acid sequence: CASSAGSGQGTETQYF.

Turning to this clonotype: Possible read error: a much larger clone is one base away. The rearrangement joins TRBV4-1 to TRBJ2-1, with 8 bases aligning to TRBD2. CDR1 is MGHRA, CDR2 YSYEKL, per germline. The CDR3 length is 16 residues. The V gene end was trimmed by 4 bases and the J gene end by 8 bases; junction bases not matched to a gene: 13. CDR3 in amino acids: CASSRDGLAGPDEQFF. The CDR3 DNA is TGCGCCAGCAGCCGAGATGGATTAGCGGGACCCGATGAGCAGTTCTTC.

The rearrangement uses TRBV19 and TRBJ2-7, with 7 bases fitting TRBD1. The V gene end was trimmed by 5 bases and the J gene end by 3 bases; junction bases not matched to a gene: 7. Germline-derived CDR1 and CDR2 are LNHDA and SQIVND (reference sequence). CDR3 length: 14 residues. CDR3 sequence reads: CASSLRDSYYEQYF. In DNA form, the CDR3 reads TGTGCCAGTAGTCTCCGGGACAGCTACTACGAGCAGTACTTC.

This clonotype was found many times. The chain employs TRBV29-1 and TRBJ2-3; 7 bases align to TRBD1. This CDR3 comprises 13 residues. Germline V lookup: CDR1 SQVTM, CDR2 ANQGSEA. With V trimmed by 5 bases and J by 2 bases, 4 bases remained unmatched. CDR3 sequence reads: CSVRDRLTDTQYF. The CDR3 nucleotides read TGCAGCGTTAGGGACAGACTCACAGATACGCAGTATTTT.

This rearrangement joins TRBV4-3 to TRBJ2-7; a possible D gene is TRBD1 (6 bases). Germline CDR1 and CDR2: LGHNA and YSLEER. The V end was cut by 0 bases, the J end by 4 bases, with 13 bases between. The CDR3 is 15 amino acids. The CDR3 here is CASSQDKTGAYEQYF. Here the CDR3 DNA reads TGCGCCAGCAGCCAAGATAAGACAGGAGCATACGAGCAGTACTTC.

This clonotype was picked up many times. This chain joins TRBV7-6 and TRBJ2-7; D call uncertain. This CDR3 spans 11 amino acids. From germline, CDR1 is SGHVS and CDR2 FNYEAQ. The V and J ends lost 2 bases and 6 bases respectively, with 5 bases between them. The CDR3 loop reads CASSLTGEQYF. The CDR3 coding sequence is TGTGCCAGCAGCTTAACTGGCGAGCAGTACTTC.

The table lists this clonotype with many counts. The chain is built from TRBV27 and TRBJ2-7; 9 nucleotides match TRBD2. Germline V CDR1 and CDR2: MNHEY, SMNVEV (reference sequence). V was pared by 4 bases and J by 2 bases, with 6 bases of the junction left unmatched. This CDR3 is 15 amino acids long. CDR3 coding DNA: TGTGCCAGCAGTTCCCAGTCTAGCGGGGCCTACGAGCAGTACTTC. This codes for CASSSQSSGAYEQYF.

The rearrangement joins TRBV6-5 to TRBJ2-1, with D possibly being TRBD1 (6 bases). The germline V and J ends were trimmed by 0 bases and 3 bases, with 15 bases remaining between them. The CDR3 is 17 amino acids. Looked up from germline, CDR1 is MNHEY and CDR2 is SVGAGI. The CDR3 loop is CASSYSSGAGFYNEQFF. The DNA for the CDR3 is TGTGCCAGCAGTTACTCGTCAGGGGCCGGGTTCTACAATGAGCAGTTCTTC.

Of note for this clonotype: A much larger clone lies a single base off, so this may be a read error. The V call is TRBV7-2, the J call TRBJ2-3; 8 bases map to TRBD1. The germline V gene encodes CDR1 SGHTA and CDR2 FQGNSA. The CDR3 loop spans 14 amino acids. CDR3 residues: CASSTTQGADTQCF. The CDR3 DNA follows: TGTGCCAGCAGCACAACGCAGGGGGCAGATACGCAGTGTTTT.

The chain joins TRBV5-1 to TRBJ2-3; 11 bases fit TRBD2. J was trimmed by 2 bases and V by 3 bases; bases with no gene match: 8. Germline V gene lookup returns CDR1 SGHRS and CDR2 YFSETQ. The CDR3 totals 17 residues. CDR3 loop: CASSSSLAGGYTDTQYF. The CDR3 nucleotides read TGCGCCAGCAGCTCCAGCCTAGCGGGGGGTTACACAGATACGCAGTATTTT.

In this sample, this clonotype turned up many times. The rearrangement links TRBV2 to TRBJ2-3; 8 nucleotides align to TRBD2. The V gene end was trimmed by 10 bases and the J gene end by 5 bases; junction bases not matched to a gene: 20. Germline values: CDR1 SNHLY, CDR2 FYNNEI. The CDR3 loop spans 17 amino acids. The CDR3 here is CAIMPAGPAGVEDTQYF. For the CDR3, the DNA is TGTGCCATCATGCCCGCTGGGCCAGCGGGAGTTGAAGATACGCAGTATTTT.

Concerning this clonotype itself: The junction differs from germline at one of its ends, possibly a read error. This chain uses TRBV5-4 with TRBJ2-6; tentative D call: TRBD1 (5 bases). The CDR3 has 16 amino acids. Germline V gene lookup returns CDR1 SGHNT and CDR2 YYREEE (reference sequence). The CDR3 nucleotides are TGTGCCAGCAGCGGAAACCGGATCTCTGGGGCCAACGTCCTGGCTTTC. It is translated as CASSGNRISGANVLAF.

This chain uses TRBV15 with TRBJ2-7; D is undetermined. The CDR3 extends over 13 amino acids. CDR1 LNHNV and CDR2 YYDKDF come from the germline V gene (reference sequence). The V and J ends lost 5 bases and 3 bases respectively, with 11 bases between them. The CDR3 is CATSLYRGYEQYF. CDR3 nucleotide sequence: TGTGCCACCAGCTTGTATCGCGGCTACGAGCAGTACTTC. Drawing the rest from reference TRBV15 and TRBJ2-7, the complete variable domain is DAMVIQNPRYQVTQFGKPVTLSCSQTLNHNVMYWYQQKSSQAPKLLFHYYDKDFNNEADTPDNFQSRRPNTSFCFLDIRSPGLGDTAMYLCATSLYRGYEQYFGPGTRLTVT.

This chain joins TRBV4-1 and TRBJ2-7, with D maybe TRBD2 (5 bases). V was pared by 4 bases and J by 0 bases, with 13 bases between. Germline values: CDR1 MGHRA, CDR2 YSYEKL. The CDR3 spans 15 residues. CDR3 residues: CASSPGSGPSYEQYF. In DNA, the CDR3 is TGCGCCAGCAGCCCGGGGAGCGGACCCTCCTACGAGCAGTACTTC.

This clonotype was picked up many times. The chain combines TRBV14 with TRBJ1-1; no clear D gene. The CDR3 runs to 15 residues. Deletions cut 1 base from V and 0 bases from J, with 9 bases between. Per germline, CDR1 SGHDN and CDR2 FVKESK. The CDR3 protein is CASSQVPGLNTEAFF. DNA for the CDR3: TGTGCCAGCAGCCAAGTACCAGGATTGAACACTGAAGCTTTCTTT.

This clonotype was detected many times. V is TRBV6-2 or TRBV6-3 and J is TRBJ1-4, with 7 positions matching TRBD1. CDR3 size: 16 residues. The junction had 13 bases not matched to a gene; V was cut back by 5 bases and J by 7 bases. Germline V gene data show CDR1 as MNHEY and CDR2 as SVGEGT. CDR3 sequence (DNA): TGTGCCAGCAGTACCCATCCCGGGACAGCGCCTGAAAAACTGTTTTTT. Translating it yields CASSTHPGTAPEKLFF.

The CDR3 region has the DNA TGTGCCAGCAGCCAAGATAAATTACGGACGGATGCGCGTATAGGGGAAGCTTTCTTT. Residues: CASSQDKLRTDARIGEAFF. This chain uses TRBV3-1 with TRBJ1-1; D not resolved. This CDR3 has 19 residues. The ends were cut back, 0 bases at V and 8 bases at J, with 28 bases in the middle. Germline loops: CDR1 LGHDT, CDR2 YNNKEL (reference sequence).

The chain carries TRBV7-2 and TRBJ2-7; 9 bases are a match to TRBD2. Germline CDR1 reads SGHTA; CDR2 reads FQGNSA. With 0 bases clipped from V and 3 bases from J, the junction kept 6 bases outside the gene matches. The CDR3 spans 16 residues. CDR3 coding DNA: TGTGCCAGCAGCTTAGCGCGAGCGGGGGGTATCTACGAGCAGTACTTC. This gives the protein CASSLARAGGIYEQYF.

This clonotype was detected a few times. A junction boundary mismatches the germline segment, possibly from a read error. This sequence joins TRBV5-3 and TRBJ2-1; TRBD2 aligns across 10 bases. TRBV5-3 is flagged as an ORF with uncertain function. The CDR3 consists of 17 residues. Here the CDR3 DNA reads TGTGCCAGCAGCTTGGTCCCTAGCGGGAGCTCCTACAATGAGCAGTTCTTC. As protein: CASSLVPSGSSYNEQFF.

This clonotype was picked up many times. This CDR3 is CASSPSGTGISYEQYF. CDR3 nucleotide sequence: TGTGCCAGCAGCCCGTCCGGGACAGGGATCTCCTACGAGCAGTACTTC. V is TRBV9 and J is TRBJ2-7; 9 bases agree with TRBD1. The ends lost 4 bases at V and 0 bases at J; junction bases unmatched: 8. The germline V gene has CDR1 SGDLS and CDR2 YYNGEE. This CDR3 has 16 residues.